This section outlines one TCR beta chain sequence together with its context. Its antigen is still unknown. Assay: immunoSEQ multiplex PCR; the TCRdb copy retains only in-frame clones and omits some. The profile shows under 250,000 clones, roughly 84% of them singletons. The data stem from a study of cytomegalovirus exposure and HLA in healthy donors. Study-level results: Cytomegalovirus-associated TCR beta chains were listed, numbering 164.

V dropped 3 bases and J dropped 3; count of bases not matched to a gene: 11. The CDR3 sequence is 17 residues long. Germline lookup yields CDR1 LNHDA and CDR2 SQIVND (reference sequence). The validation cohort, a group of 100 to 150 subjects, included the donors and was separate from the approximately 650-subject first cohort. Sequencing used PBMCs. The gene calls are TRBV19 and TRBJ2-7, with 10 bases lining up with TRBD1. This TCR was recovered from a woman aged 18-35 years in good health and CMV-seropositive. The CDR3 DNA is TGTGCCAGTAGTATGGGACAGGGGACTTGGGACTACTACGAGCAGTACTTC. This sequence encodes CASSMGQGTWDYYEQYF.